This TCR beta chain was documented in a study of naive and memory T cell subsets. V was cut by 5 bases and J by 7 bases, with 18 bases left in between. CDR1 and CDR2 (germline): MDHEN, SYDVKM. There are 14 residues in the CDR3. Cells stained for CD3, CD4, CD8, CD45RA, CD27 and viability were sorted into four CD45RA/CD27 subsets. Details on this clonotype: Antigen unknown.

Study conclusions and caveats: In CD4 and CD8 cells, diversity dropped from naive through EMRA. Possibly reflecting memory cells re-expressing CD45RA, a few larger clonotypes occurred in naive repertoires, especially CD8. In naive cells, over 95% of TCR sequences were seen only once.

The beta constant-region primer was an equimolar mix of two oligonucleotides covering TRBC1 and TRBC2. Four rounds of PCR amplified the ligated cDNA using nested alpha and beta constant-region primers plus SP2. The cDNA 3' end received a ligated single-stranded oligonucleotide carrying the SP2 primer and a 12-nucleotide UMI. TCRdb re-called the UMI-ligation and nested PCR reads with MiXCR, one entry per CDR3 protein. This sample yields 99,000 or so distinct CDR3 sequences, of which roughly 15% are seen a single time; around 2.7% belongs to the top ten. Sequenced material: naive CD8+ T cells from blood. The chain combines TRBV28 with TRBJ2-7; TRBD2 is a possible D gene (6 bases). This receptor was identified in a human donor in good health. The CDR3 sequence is CASSPWETAGEQYF. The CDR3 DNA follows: TGTGCCAGCAGTCCCTGGGAGACGGCGGGGGAGCAGTACTTC.